This T cell receptor beta chain originates from a study of shared clonotypes between healthy human individuals. Study as a whole: For every donor, three CD4 naive, three CD4 memory, two CD8 naive and one CD8 memory plates were used.

Some clones are missing from TCRdb's copy, which holds only in-frame ones; the method was immunoSEQ multiplex PCR. The sample records around 2.5 million clones, 80% to 95% being singletons. The germline V gene has CDR1 MNHEY and CDR2 SVGAGI. V shed 5 bases, J shed 11 bases, and the junction held 9 bases outside the gene matches. The CDR3 extends over 14 amino acids. Nashville, Tennessee was home to all donors, who were Caucasian adults. In regard to this clone: Its antigen is undetermined.

Study observations and caveats: Among a few donors, approximately 4.6% of naive CD4 clonotypes were found in common.

The source material was naive CD4+ T cells from PBMCs. As to subset: CD45RA+ positively selected. The receptor was derived from a man aged 18 to 29 in good health. Some clones in this sample may be carry-over from other donors' samples. The chain recombines TRBV6-5 with TRBJ2-5, with 12 bases fitting TRBD2. The CDR3 bases are TGTGCCAGCAGTAGACTAGCGGGAGTCTTTGAGCAGTACTTC. This gives the protein CASSRLAGVFEQYF.